This TCR beta chain stems from a study of cytomegalovirus exposure and HLA in healthy donors. Whole-study results and caveats: A few CMV-associated chains were confirmed in vitro to be specific for CMV antigens. HLA allele associations emerged for about 18,000 TCR beta sequences in a later analysis, at 0.05 false discovery rate.

When sampled, the donors appeared nominally healthy, though they likely had unrecorded immune exposures. This clone was seen a few times. Its specificity is unknown. Use of 60 Vbeta and 13 Jbeta primers characterized the PCR. Sequencing was performed with immunoSEQ multiplex PCR; in TCRdb, only in-frame clones are kept and a portion is missing. This sample has some 150,000 clones, with approximately 71% found just once. The sample comprised PBMCs. The receptor was isolated from a woman in her 50s in good health and CMV-seronegative.

DNA of the CDR3: TGTGCCAGCAGCTTAGCCGGAGGACCTAGTCAGCCCCAGCATTTT. Amino acid sequence: CASSLAGGPSQPQHF. The chain is built from TRBV7-2 and TRBJ1-5; D unresolved. Germline CDR1 SGHTA, CDR2 FQGNSA. The CDR3 is made up of 15 amino acids. The V end was cut by 0 bases, the J end by 6 bases, with 12 bases between.